This T cell receptor (beta chain) stems from a study of response to subunit inactivated influenza vaccine. Losses at the gene ends were 2 bases for V and 4 bases for J; bases not matched to a gene: 5. This CDR3 spans 15 amino acids. The germline CDR1 and CDR2 sequences are MDHEN and SYDVKM. TCRdb ran MiXCR on the RT-PCR reads and lists one entry per CDR3 protein. This table has 500,000 to 650,000 distinct CDR3 sequences, approximately 7.1% appearing once. Study-wide results and caveats: With each seasonal influenza vaccination, the authors suggested, few new T cells are recruited.

Ten or more counts support this clonotype. What it recognizes is unknown. The sequencing used PBMCs from blood, collected less than 30 months after vaccination. The sequence derives from a man in his fifties or sixties who received an inactivated influenza vaccine. The rearrangement uses TRBV28 and TRBJ2-3; 8 bases are shared with TRBD2. The chain's CDR3 is CASSLRSGASDTQYF. The CDR3 DNA reads TGTGCCAGCAGTTTACGTAGCGGGGCCTCAGATACGCAGTATTTT.